Each of the 20 T cell receptor beta chains below was sequenced from the same sample in a study of preoperative IRX-2 immunotherapy in early breast cancer (dated by TCRdb to the late 2010s). What the treatment or condition label conveys for this sample: preoperative locoregional IRX-2 cytokine immunotherapy. Libraries came from the immunoSEQ multiplex PCR assay. TCRdb took over this immuneACCESS table, retaining in-frame rearrangements with V and J assigned. Such tables are incomplete; in checked studies, under half of the missing clones stem from an unresolved V gene, and the remainder is unexplained. Counted in this sample were roughly 25,000 clones; about 95% of them appeared once. In total, the top ten clones hold 15% to 20% of the sample. Sequenced material: tumor tissue, taken after IRX-2 immunotherapy. The receptors were sampled from a human donor with breast cancer.

The chain carries TRBV6-5 and TRBJ1-2; the D is unclear. The CDR3 spans 13 residues. Between the trimmed V and J ends, which lost 6 bases and 5 bases, there was a span of 13 bases. Germline CDR1 is MNHEY and CDR2 is SVGAGI. DNA for the CDR3: TGTGCCAGCAGACGTCCGACTGAGTATGGCTACACCTTC. It encodes CASRRPTEYGYTF.

V is TRBV7-9 and J is TRBJ2-1; D possibly corresponds to TRBD2 (6 bases). The CDR3 has 16 amino acids. The V end was cut by 5 bases, the J end by 3 bases, with 17 bases between. Germline CDR1 and CDR2: SEHNR and FQNEAQ (reference sequence). The DNA of the CDR3 is TGTGCCAGCAGCCTTTGGATGGGGAGGAACTACAATGAGCAGTTCTTC. It encodes CASSLWMGRNYNEQFF.

On this clone itself: A junction boundary mismatches the germline segment, possibly from a read error. The CDR3 DNA is TGTGCCAGCACCTTAAAAGAAACTAATGAAAAACTGTTTTTT. It specifies CASTLKETNEKLFF. The rearrangement links TRBV11-2 to TRBJ1-4; D unresolved. The length of the CDR3 is 14 residues. Germline V gene lookup returns CDR1 SGHAT and CDR2 FQNNGV.

The rearrangement joins TRBV9 to TRBJ1-1; 7 nucleotides align to TRBD1. Unmatched junction bases numbered 14, after V lost 0 bases and J lost 6 bases. This CDR3 spans 17 amino acids. Germline CDR1 reads SGDLS; CDR2 reads YYNGEE. CDR3 loop: CASSVGQGGRLLAEAFF. The CDR3 bases are TGTGCCAGCAGCGTAGGACAGGGAGGACGATTATTGGCTGAAGCTTTCTTT.

This chain joins TRBV4-3 and TRBJ2-3, with TRBD1 matching 8 bases. CDR3 size: 16 residues. CDR1 LGHNA and CDR2 YSLEER come from the germline V gene. The junction had 8 bases not matched to a gene; V was cut back by 2 bases and J by 4 bases. The CDR3 sequence: CASSQRTGWIADTQYF. The CDR3 coding sequence is TGCGCCAGCAGCCAAAGGACAGGGTGGATCGCAGATACGCAGTATTTT.

V and J are TRBV15 and TRBJ2-5, with D unclear. Trimming shortened V by 3 bases and J by 2 bases, and 10 bases separated the two germline ends. The CDR3 is 14 residues long. Germline CDR1 and CDR2: LNHNV and YYDKDF (reference sequence). CDR3 sequence (DNA): TGTGCCACCAGCAGTGGACGGAGACAAGAGACCCAGTACTTC. This codes for CATSSGRRQETQYF. Filled out from reference TRBV15 and TRBJ2-5, the complete variable domain reads DAMVIQNPRYQVTQFGKPVTLSCSQTLNHNVMYWYQQKSSQAPKLLFHYYDKDFNNEADTPDNFQSRRPNTSFCFLDIRSPGLGDTAMYLCATSSGRRQETQYFGPGTRLLVL.

The V gene is TRBV7-9, the J gene TRBJ2-7; D tentatively reads TRBD1 or TRBD2 (7 bases each). The V and J ends lost 5 bases and 5 bases respectively, with 16 bases between them. The CDR3 spans 14 residues. Germline values: CDR1 SEHNR, CDR2 FQNEAQ (reference sequence). The CDR3 reads CASSTRQGGDEQYF. CDR3 in DNA: TGTGCCAGCAGCACGCGACAGGGAGGGGACGAGCAGTACTTC.

The chain has TRBV11-2 and TRBJ2-1, with a possible D match to TRBD1 (6 bases). The V gene's germline CDR1 is SGHAT and CDR2 FQNNGV. This CDR3 region has 15 residues. The V and J ends lost 5 bases and 8 bases respectively, with 19 bases between them. The CDR3 here is CASSATRTGGHEQFF. The CDR3, as DNA: TGTGCCAGCAGCGCCACACGGACTGGGGGCCATGAGCAGTTCTTC.

On this clone itself: One end of the junction fails to match germline, which may point to a read error. The CDR3: CASSQGEAYNEQFF. The CDR3 DNA reads as TGTGCCAGCAGTCAGGGGGAGGCCTACAATGAGCAGTTCTTC. V and J are TRBV10-3 and TRBJ2-1; possibly TRBD1 for D (7 bases). The CDR3 is made up of 14 amino acids. Per the germline V gene, CDR1 is ENHRY and CDR2 is SYGVKD.

The CDR3 spells CSVEIWGSEAFF. The CDR3 bases are TGCAGCGTTGAGATATGGGGGTCTGAAGCTTTCTTT. This chain links TRBV29-1 with TRBJ1-1; weak D call: TRBD1 (5 bases). This CDR3 is 12 amino acids long. Germline CDR1 and CDR2: SQVTM and ANQGSEA. The V end lost 3 bases, the J end lost 6 bases, and 11 bases lay between the germline ends.

The CDR3, as DNA: TGTGCCAGCACCCAGGGGCAGGGCAATGAGCAGTTCTTC. Translated, it gives CASTQGQGNEQFF. The chain recombines TRBV2 with TRBJ2-1; the D gene is possibly TRBD1 (6 bases). With 7 bases removed from V and 6 bases from J, the gap between germline ends came to 13 bases. Germline assignment: CDR1 SNHLY and CDR2 FYNNEI. CDR3 length: 13 residues.

This sequence joins TRBV11-2 and TRBJ2-7; maybe TRBD1 (6 bases). CDR1 SGHAT and CDR2 FQNNGV come from the germline V gene. The ends were cut back, 5 bases at V and 3 bases at J, with 8 bases in the middle. This CDR3 is built from 12 residues. CDR3 sequence reads: CASSLTGYEQYF. The CDR3 region has the DNA TGTGCCAGCAGCCTGACAGGCTACGAGCAGTACTTC.

This clone is termed large. The chain has TRBV19 and TRBJ2-3; D is possibly TRBD1 or TRBD2 (5 bases each). The CDR3 has 15 amino acids. V lost 7 bases to trimming and J lost 0 bases, with 14 bases between them. Germline lookup yields CDR1 LNHDA and CDR2 SQIVND (reference sequence). CDR3 nucleotides: TGTGCCAGTACCCTCGGGGCTGAAAGCACAGATACGCAGTATTTT. This translates into CASTLGAESTDTQYF.

The chain carries TRBV5-6 and TRBJ1-2; D gene uncertain. This CDR3 is 12 amino acids long. V was trimmed by 4 bases and J by 4 bases, leaving 8 bases between them. Germline lookup yields CDR1 SGHDT and CDR2 YYEEEE. This CDR3 reads CASSVQPYGYTF. CDR3 in DNA: TGTGCCAGCAGCGTTCAGCCCTATGGCTACACCTTC.

The gene calls are TRBV19 and TRBJ2-2, with D possibly called TRBD1 or TRBD2 (5 bases each). The V end lost 5 bases, the J end lost 3 bases, and 16 bases lay between the germline ends. Germline V gene lookup returns CDR1 LNHDA and CDR2 SQIVND (reference sequence). The CDR3 is 16 residues long. CDR3 in DNA: TGTGCCAGTAGTTCGGGTAGGGACGCCTACACCGGGGAGCTGTTTTTT. The encoded protein is CASSSGRDAYTGELFF.

This chain links TRBV11-3 with TRBJ2-1; 8 bases fit TRBD2. The CDR3 sequence is 17 residues long. Unmatched junction bases numbered 5, after V lost 1 base and J lost 0 bases. The germline V gene has CDR1 SGHNT and CDR2 YENEEA. The CDR3 DNA sequence: TGTGCCAGCAGCTTAGGAGTAGCGGGGACCTCCTACAATGAGCAGTTCTTC. It codes for CASSLGVAGTSYNEQFF.

This rearrangement joins TRBV19 to TRBJ2-3; TRBD2 matches at 9 bases. J lost 1 base, V lost 4 bases, and 6 bases had no gene match. The germline V gene has CDR1 LNHDA and CDR2 SQIVND (reference sequence). This CDR3 is 16 amino acids long. Here the CDR3 DNA reads TGTGCCAGTAGTACTCGGACTAGCGTCCGCACAGATACGCAGTATTTT. Protein product: CASSTRTSVRTDTQYF.

V is TRBV4-1 and J is TRBJ2-7; a possible D gene is TRBD1 (6 bases). Germline V lookup: CDR1 MGHRA, CDR2 YSYEKL. The CDR3 is made up of 18 amino acids. The ends were cut back, 4 bases at V and 1 base at J, with 23 bases in the middle. The CDR3 spells CASSPRLGGQTPSYEQYF. The DNA of the CDR3 is TGCGCCAGCAGCCCTCGGTTGGGTGGACAGACCCCTTCCTACGAGCAGTACTTC.

The CDR3, as DNA: TGTGCCAGCAGTTACGTCTGGGCCCAAGAGACCCAGTACTTC. It encodes CASSYVWAQETQYF. The gene calls are TRBV6-5 and TRBJ2-5, with D hard to call. Germline V CDR1 and CDR2: MNHEY, SVGAGI. This CDR3 is built from 14 residues. Trimming pared 2 bases from V and 1 base from J, leaving 8 bases between.

The chain joins TRBV5-1 to TRBJ2-7; 8 bases agree with TRBD1. Germline V gene data show CDR1 as SGHRS and CDR2 as YFSETQ. J lost 5 bases, V lost 3 bases, and 4 bases had no gene match. The CDR3 runs to 13 residues. This CDR3 reads CASSSDRVNEQYF. The CDR3 region has the DNA TGCGCCAGCAGCTCGGACAGGGTTAACGAGCAGTACTTC.